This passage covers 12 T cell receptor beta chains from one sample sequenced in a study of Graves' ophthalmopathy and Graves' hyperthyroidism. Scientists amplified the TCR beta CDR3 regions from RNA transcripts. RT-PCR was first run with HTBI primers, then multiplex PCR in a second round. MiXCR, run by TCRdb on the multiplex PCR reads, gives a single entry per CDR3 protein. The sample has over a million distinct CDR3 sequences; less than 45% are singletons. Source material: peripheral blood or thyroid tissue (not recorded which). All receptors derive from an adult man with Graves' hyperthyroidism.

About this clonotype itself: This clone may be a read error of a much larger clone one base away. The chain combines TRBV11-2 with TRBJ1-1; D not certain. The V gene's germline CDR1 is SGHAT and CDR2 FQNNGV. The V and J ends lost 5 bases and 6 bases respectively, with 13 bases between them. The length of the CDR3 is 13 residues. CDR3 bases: TGTGCCAGCAGCCGTACTGGGTTCGCTGAAGCTTTCTTT. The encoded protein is CASSRTGFAEAFF. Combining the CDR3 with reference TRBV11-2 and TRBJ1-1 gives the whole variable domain EAGVAQSPRYKIIEKRQSVAFWCNPISGHATLYWYQQILGQGPKLLIQFQNNGVVDDSQLPKDRFSAERLKGVDSTLKIQPAKLEDSAVYLCASSRTGFAEAFFGQGTRLTVV.

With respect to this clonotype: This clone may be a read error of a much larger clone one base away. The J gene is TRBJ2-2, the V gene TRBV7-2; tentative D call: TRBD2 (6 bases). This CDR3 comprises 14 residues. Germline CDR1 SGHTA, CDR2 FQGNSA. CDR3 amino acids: CASGFISGSGELFF. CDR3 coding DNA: TGTGCCAGCGGCTTCATCAGCGGGTCCGGGGAGCTGTTTTTT.

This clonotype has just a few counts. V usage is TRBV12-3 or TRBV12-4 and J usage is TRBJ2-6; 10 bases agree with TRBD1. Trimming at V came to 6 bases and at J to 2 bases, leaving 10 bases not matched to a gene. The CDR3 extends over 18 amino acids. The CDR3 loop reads CASRQLGQGRPGANVLTF. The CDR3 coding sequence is TGTGCCAGCAGACAGTTGGGACAGGGGAGGCCTGGGGCCAACGTCCTGACTTTC.

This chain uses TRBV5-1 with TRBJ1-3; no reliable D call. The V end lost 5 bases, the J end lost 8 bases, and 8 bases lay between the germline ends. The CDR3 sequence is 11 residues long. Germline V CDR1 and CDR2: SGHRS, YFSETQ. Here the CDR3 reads CASRPRYTIYF. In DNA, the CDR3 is TGCGCCAGCAGACCTCGATACACCATATATTTT.

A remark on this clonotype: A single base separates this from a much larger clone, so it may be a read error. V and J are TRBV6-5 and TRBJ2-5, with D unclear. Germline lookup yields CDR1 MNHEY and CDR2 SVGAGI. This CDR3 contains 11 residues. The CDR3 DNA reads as TGTGCCATCAGTTATATGGAGACCCAGTACTTC. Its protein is CAISYMETQYF.

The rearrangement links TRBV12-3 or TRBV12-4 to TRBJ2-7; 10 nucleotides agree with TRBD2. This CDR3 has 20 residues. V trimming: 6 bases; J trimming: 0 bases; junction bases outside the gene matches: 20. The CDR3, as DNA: TGTGCCAGCAGGCCTGGACAGGGCAAGCGGGAGGGGTCTCCCTCCTACGAGCAGTACTTC. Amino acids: CASRPGQGKREGSPSYEQYF.

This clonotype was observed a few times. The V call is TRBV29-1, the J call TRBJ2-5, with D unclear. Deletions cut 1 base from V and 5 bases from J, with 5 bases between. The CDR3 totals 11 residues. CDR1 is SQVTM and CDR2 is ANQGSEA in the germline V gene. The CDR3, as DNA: TGCAGCGTTGAAGTGCAGGAGACCCAGTACTTC. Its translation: CSVEVQETQYF.

CDR3 sequence (DNA): TGTGCCATCAGTGAGTCGCACCCCGGGACAGGGACCGGGGAGCTGTTTTTT. It yields the protein CAISESHPGTGTGELFF. The chain couples TRBV10-3 to TRBJ2-2; 9 bases align to TRBD1. The CDR3 length is 17 residues. V lost 0 bases and J lost 5; bases outside the gene matches: 7. The germline gives CDR1 ENHRY, CDR2 SYGVKD.

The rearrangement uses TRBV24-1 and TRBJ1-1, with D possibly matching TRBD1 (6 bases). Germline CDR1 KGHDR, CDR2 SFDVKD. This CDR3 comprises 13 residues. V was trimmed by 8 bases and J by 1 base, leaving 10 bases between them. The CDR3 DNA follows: TGTGCCACCAAGGGGGGCTCGAACACTGAAGCTTTCTTT. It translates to CATKGGSNTEAFF.

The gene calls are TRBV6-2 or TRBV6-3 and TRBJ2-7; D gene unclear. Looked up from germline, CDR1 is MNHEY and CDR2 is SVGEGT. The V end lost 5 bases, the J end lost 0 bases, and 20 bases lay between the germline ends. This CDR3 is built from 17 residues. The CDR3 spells CASSLSLDSPGSYEQYF. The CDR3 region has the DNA TGTGCCAGCAGTCTATCGCTAGACTCCCCGGGCTCCTACGAGCAGTACTTC.

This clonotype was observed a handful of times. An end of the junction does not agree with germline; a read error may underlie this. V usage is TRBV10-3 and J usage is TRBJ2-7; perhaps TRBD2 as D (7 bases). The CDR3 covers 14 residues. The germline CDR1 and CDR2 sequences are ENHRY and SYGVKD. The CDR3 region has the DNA TGTGCCAGCAGTTACTTGGGCAGGGAGGGACATCGGTACTTC. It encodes CASSYLGREGHRYF.

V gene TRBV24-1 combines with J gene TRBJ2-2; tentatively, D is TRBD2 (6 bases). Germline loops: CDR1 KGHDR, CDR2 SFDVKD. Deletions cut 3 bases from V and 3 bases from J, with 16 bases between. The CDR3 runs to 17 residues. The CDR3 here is CATSDSLGLPYTGELFF. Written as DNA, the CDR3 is TGTGCCACCAGTGATAGCCTAGGACTACCTTACACCGGGGAGCTGTTTTTT.